This T cell receptor (beta chain) comes out of a study of shared clonotypes between healthy human individuals. For the study at large: Each donor's CD8 memory used one plate, CD8 naive two, each CD4 subset three.

The CDR3 totals 14 residues. Trimming took off 3 bases at V and 6 bases at J, with 17 bases between the two ends. In germline, CDR1 is GTSNPN, CDR2 SVGIG (reference sequence). Study-level findings and limits: Several donors held about 4.5% of naive CD4 clonotypes in common. Memory subsets had estimated richness that was generally smaller than that of naive subsets.

Sorted-subset replicate PCR reactions contained roughly 210 ng DNA, corresponding to tens of thousands of T cell genomes. Assay used: immunoSEQ multiplex PCR; TCRdb lists only in-frame clones, some missing. The data contain 2 million to 2.5 million clones, about nine tenths of them singletons. As to this clone: Its cognate antigen is unknown.

The chain recombines TRBV30 with TRBJ1-2; D may be TRBD1 (6 bases). The sample comprised naive CD4+ T cells from PBMCs. Regarding subset: CD45RA+ positively selected. This receptor was identified in a young man in good health. Some clones in this sample may be carry-over from other donors' samples. CDR3 loop: CAWSLQTGIHGYTF. DNA of the CDR3: TGTGCCTGGAGCCTACAAACAGGGATCCATGGCTACACCTTC.